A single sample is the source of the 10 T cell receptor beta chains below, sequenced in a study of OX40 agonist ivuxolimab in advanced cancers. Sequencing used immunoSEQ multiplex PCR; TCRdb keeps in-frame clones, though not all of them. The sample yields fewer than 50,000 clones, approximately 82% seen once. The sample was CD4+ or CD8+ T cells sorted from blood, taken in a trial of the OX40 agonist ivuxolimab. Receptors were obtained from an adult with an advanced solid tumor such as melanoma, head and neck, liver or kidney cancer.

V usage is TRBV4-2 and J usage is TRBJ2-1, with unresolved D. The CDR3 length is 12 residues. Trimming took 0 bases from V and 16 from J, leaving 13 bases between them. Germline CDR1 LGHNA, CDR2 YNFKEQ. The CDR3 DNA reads TGTGCCAGCAGCCAAGATTCTTTTTCTCATTTCTTC. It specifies CASSQDSFSHFF.

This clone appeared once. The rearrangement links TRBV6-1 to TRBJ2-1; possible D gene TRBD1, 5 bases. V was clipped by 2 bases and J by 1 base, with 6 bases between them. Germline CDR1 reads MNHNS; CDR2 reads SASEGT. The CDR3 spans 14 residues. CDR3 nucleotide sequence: TGTGCCAGCAGTGAACAGGGATCCTACAATGAGCAGTTCTTC. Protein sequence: CASSEQGSYNEQFF.

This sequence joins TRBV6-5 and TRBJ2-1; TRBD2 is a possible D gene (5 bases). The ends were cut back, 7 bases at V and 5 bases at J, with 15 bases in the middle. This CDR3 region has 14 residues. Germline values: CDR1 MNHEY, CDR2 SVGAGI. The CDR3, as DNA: TGTGCCAGCACCAAGCCAAGCGGTGACAATGAGCAGTTCTTC. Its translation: CASTKPSGDNEQFF.

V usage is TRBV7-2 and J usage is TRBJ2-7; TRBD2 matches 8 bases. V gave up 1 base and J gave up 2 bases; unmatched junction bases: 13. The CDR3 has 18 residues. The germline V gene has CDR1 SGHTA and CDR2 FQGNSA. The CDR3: CASSLDSFSGRGPYEQYF. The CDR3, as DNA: TGTGCCAGCAGCTTAGACTCTTTTTCCGGGAGGGGCCCCTACGAGCAGTACTTC.

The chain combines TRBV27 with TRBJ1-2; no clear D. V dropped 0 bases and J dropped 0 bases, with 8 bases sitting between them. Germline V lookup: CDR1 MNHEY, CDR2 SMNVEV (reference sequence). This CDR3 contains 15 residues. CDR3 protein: CASSLSRVANYGYTF. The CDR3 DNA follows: TGTGCCAGCAGTTTATCGAGGGTAGCTAACTATGGCTACACCTTC.

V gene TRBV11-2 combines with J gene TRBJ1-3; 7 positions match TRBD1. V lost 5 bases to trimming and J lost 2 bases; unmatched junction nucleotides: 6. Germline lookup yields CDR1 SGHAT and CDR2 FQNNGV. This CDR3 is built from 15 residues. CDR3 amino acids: CASSPVQGAGNTIYF. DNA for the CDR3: TGTGCCAGCAGCCCAGTGCAGGGGGCTGGAAACACCATATATTTT.

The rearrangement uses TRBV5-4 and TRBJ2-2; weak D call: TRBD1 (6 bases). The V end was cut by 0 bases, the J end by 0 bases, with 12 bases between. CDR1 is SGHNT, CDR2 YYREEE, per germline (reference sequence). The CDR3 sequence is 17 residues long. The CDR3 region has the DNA TGTGCCAGCAGCTTGGCGGCCGGGACAACGAACACCGGGGAGCTGTTTTTT. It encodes CASSLAAGTTNTGELFF.

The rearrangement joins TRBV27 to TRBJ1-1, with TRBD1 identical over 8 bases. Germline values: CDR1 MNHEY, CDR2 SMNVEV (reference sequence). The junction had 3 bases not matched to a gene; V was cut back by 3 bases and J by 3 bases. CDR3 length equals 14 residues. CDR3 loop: CASSLTGAYTEAFF. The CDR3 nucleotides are TGTGCCAGCAGTTTGACAGGGGCTTACACTGAAGCTTTCTTT.

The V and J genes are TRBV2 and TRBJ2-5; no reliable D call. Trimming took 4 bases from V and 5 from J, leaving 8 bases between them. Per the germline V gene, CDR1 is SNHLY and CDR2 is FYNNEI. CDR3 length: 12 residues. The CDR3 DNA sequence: TGTGCCAGCAGTGCGGTGGAGGAGACCCAGTACTTC. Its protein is CASSAVEETQYF.

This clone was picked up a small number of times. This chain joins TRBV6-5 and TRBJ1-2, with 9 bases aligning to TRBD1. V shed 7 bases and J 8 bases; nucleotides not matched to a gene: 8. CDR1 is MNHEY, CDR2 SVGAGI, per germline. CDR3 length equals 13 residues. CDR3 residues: CASTPDRGGGYTF. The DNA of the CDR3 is TGTGCCAGCACCCCGGACAGGGGCGGCGGCTACACCTTC.